A single TCR beta chain is shown here with its context. The CDR3 has 13 amino acids. Between the trimmed V and J ends, which lost 8 bases and 4 bases, there was a span of 14 bases. The germline V gene has CDR1 MNHEY and CDR2 SVGAGI. The data were taken from a study of T cell responses to AZD1222 COVID-19 vaccine. Some clones are missing from TCRdb's copy, which holds only in-frame ones; the method was immunoSEQ multiplex PCR. The table has about 200,000 clones, 90% to 95% seen once. The receptor was isolated from an adult who received the AZD1222 COVID-19 vaccine. The specimen comprised peripheral blood, sampled 28 days after the second AZD1222 dose. The V call is TRBV6-5, the J call TRBJ1-2; D gene unclear. The DNA of the CDR3 is TGTGCCAGCCGTCAGCCCTCGGGCTATGGCTACACCTTC. It specifies CASRQPSGYGYTF.